A selection of T cell receptor beta chains follows, all from one sample in a study of shared clonotypes between healthy human individuals. Clones were read by immunoSEQ multiplex PCR, and TCRdb kept only the in-frame ones, dropping some. Of about 590,000 clones detected, about 95% appear once; the ten largest clones hold about 0.11%. The sample taken for sequencing was naive CD8+ T cells sorted from blood. The receptors originated from a woman between 25 and 40 years old in good health. Each CDR3 is given with its conserved first and last residue. Each record gives: clone size, J gene, D gene, V gene, CDR3 protein, CDR3 DNA. A D gene is named only where the DNA matches it firmly. The size field is filled for only some rows; it gives once, few, many or a size class.

once TRBJ2-7 TRBD2 TRBV7-3 CASSEGFGLAGEGTYEQYF TGTGCCAGCAGCGAAGGTTTTGGACTAGCGGGAGAAGGGACCTACGAGCAGTACTTC
. TRBJ1-2 . TRBV5-1 CASSPGLTGADYTF TGCGCCAGCAGCCCTGGGTTAACAGGTGCGGACTACACCTTC
. TRBJ1-5 TRBD1 TRBV7-3 CASSSGQGNQPQHF TGTGCCAGCAGCTCGGGACAGGGCAATCAGCCCCAGCATTTT
. TRBJ2-7 . TRBV27 CASSGSGPAYEQYF TGTGCCAGCAGTGGTAGCGGCCCCGCCTACGAGCAGTACTTC
. TRBJ2-7 . TRBV19 CASSIGLPGPRYEQYF TGTGCCAGTAGTATAGGGCTTCCGGGACCCCGCTACGAGCAGTACTTC
. TRBJ2-7 . TRBV25-1 CASSLQSGEQYF TGTGCCAGCAGTTTACAGTCGGGCGAGCAGTACTTC
. TRBJ2-1 TRBD2 TRBV28 CASSPRTSGWNEQFF TGTGCCAGCAGTCCTCGGACTAGCGGGTGGAATGAGCAGTTCTTC
. TRBJ2-3 . TRBV7-3 CASSLFGTDLDTQYF TGTGCCAGCAGCTTATTCGGGACTGACCTAGATACGCAGTATTTT
. TRBJ2-7 . TRBV29-1 CSVEPSGNSYEQYF TGCAGCGTTGAACCCAGCGGAAACTCCTACGAGCAGTACTTC
. TRBJ1-2 . TRBV2 CASLTSGYGYTF TGTGCCAGCCTAACATCAGGGTATGGCTACACCTTC
. TRBJ2-3 . TRBV13 CASSSAYDTQYF TGTGCCAGCAGCTCCGCTTACGATACGCAGTATTTT
once TRBJ2-3 TRBD2 TRBV9 CASSDDGLAGITDTQYF TGTGCCAGCAGCGACGACGGACTAGCGGGGATCACAGATACGCAGTATTTT
. TRBJ2-7 . TRBV7-9 CASSPGPAYEQYF TGTGCCAGCAGCCCCGGACCCGCCTACGAGCAGTACTTC
once TRBJ2-7 TRBD1 TRBV5-6 CASSLGQGFYEQYF TGTGCCAGCAGCTTGGGACAGGGATTCTACGAGCAGTACTTC
. TRBJ1-1 . TRBV13 CASSLRGGVTEAFF TGTGCCAGCAGCCTTAGGGGCGGTGTCACTGAAGCTTTCTTT
. TRBJ2-3 TRBD2 TRBV7-8 CASSLRLAKDTQYF TGTGCCAGCAGCTTGAGACTAGCGAAAGATACGCAGTATTTT
. TRBJ2-3 TRBD2 TRBV11-3 CASSQRFGGEGTDTQYF TGTGCCAGCAGCCAGCGGTTTGGGGGGGAGGGCACAGATACGCAGTATTTT
. TRBJ1-2 . TRBV29-1 CSVEDKFSQTPDTNYGYTF TGCAGCGTTGAAGATAAATTCTCGCAGACGCCAGATACTAACTATGGCTACACCTTC
. TRBJ2-2 TRBD1 TRBV4-1 CASSLIGGFGELFF TGCGCCAGCAGCCTAATAGGGGGCTTCGGGGAGCTGTTTTTT
. TRBJ1-4 . TRBV5-8 CASSLSFSTNEKLFF TGTGCCAGCAGCTTGAGTTTTTCAACTAATGAAAAACTGTTTTTT
once TRBJ1-3 TRBD1 TRBV7-9 CASSSTDRFSGNTIYF TGTGCCAGCAGTTCCACGGACAGGTTCTCTGGAAACACCATATATTTT
once TRBJ2-7 . TRBV6-5 CASSYQSEQYF TGTGCCAGCAGTTACCAAAGCGAGCAGTACTTC
. TRBJ1-1 . TRBV6-6 CASSYSSGVGEAFF TGTGCCAGCAGTTACTCGAGTGGGGTTGGGGAAGCTTTCTTT
. TRBJ1-1 . TRBV4-1 CASSQDAKNTEAFF TGCGCCAGCAGCCAAGACGCCAAGAACACTGAAGCTTTCTTT
. TRBJ2-5 TRBD2 TRBV12-5 CASGFSSGGGYETQYF TGTGCTAGTGGTTTTTCAAGCGGGGGAGGGTATGAGACCCAGTACTTC
. TRBJ2-5 TRBD1 TRBV5-6 CASTTRDRLWYGETQYF TGTGCCAGCACCACCCGGGACAGGCTCTGGTACGGCGAGACCCAGTACTTC
. TRBJ2-3 TRBD1 TRBV15 CATSTGVGIDTQYF TGTGCCACCAGTACAGGGGTCGGGATAGATACGCAGTATTTT
. TRBJ2-1 . TRBV5-4 CASSLESSNEQFF TGTGCCAGCAGCTTGGAGAGTAGCAATGAGCAGTTCTTC
. TRBJ2-7 . TRBV2 CASSGPSSYEQYF TGTGCCAGCAGTGGGCCAAGCTCCTACGAGCAGTACTTC
. TRBJ2-7 TRBD2 TRBV27 CASSPRTSGVYEQYF TGTGCCAGCAGTCCCAGGACTAGCGGAGTATACGAGCAGTACTTC
. TRBJ1-2 . TRBV28 CASSQDSNYGYTF TGTGCCAGCAGCCAGGACAGTAACTATGGCTACACCTTC
. TRBJ2-5 . TRBV4-1 CASSQEGASWQQYF TGCGCCAGCAGCCAAGAGGGGGCTAGCTGGCAGCAGTACTTC
. TRBJ2-1 TRBD2 TRBV5-1 CASSGVGGLAGPSSYNEQFF TGCGCCAGCAGCGGGGTCGGAGGACTAGCGGGGCCGAGCTCCTACAATGAGCAGTTCTTC
. TRBJ2-7 TRBD1 TRBV5-4 CASSPGTGGYEQYF TGTGCCAGCAGCCCCGGGACAGGAGGCTACGAGCAGTACTTC
. TRBJ2-1 . TRBV15 CATSSSGTISYNEQFF TGTGCCACCAGCAGCTCCGGGACAATCTCCTACAATGAGCAGTTCTTC
. TRBJ2-7 . TRBV27 CAHRTGQLVF TGTGCCCACCGAACGGGACAATTGGTCTTC
. TRBJ2-7 . TRBV7-8 CASSKVAYEQYF TGTGCCAGCAGTAAGGTTGCCTACGAGCAGTACTTC
. TRBJ1-1 . TRBV6-5 CASSYSTRSMNTEAFF TGTGCCAGCAGTTACTCGACCCGGAGCATGAACACTGAAGCTTTCTTT
. TRBJ2-2 TRBD2 TRBV7-9 CASTVGGAASGELFF TGTGCCAGCACCGTGGGAGGGGCGGCCTCCGGGGAGCTGTTTTTT
. TRBJ2-7 . TRBV29-1 CSVEDNSYEQYF TGCAGCGTTGAAGACAACTCCTACGAGCAGTACTTC
. TRBJ2-5 TRBD2 TRBV27 CASSFRGDGETQYF TGTGCCAGCAGTTTCCGGGGGGATGGGGAGACCCAGTACTTC
. TRBJ1-2 . TRBV11-2 CASSSRGLGYTF TGTGCCAGCAGCTCCCGGGGTTTAGGCTACACCTTC
. TRBJ2-5 . TRBV14 CASSQPGSQETQYF TGTGCCAGCAGCCAACCGGGATCCCAAGAGACCCAGTACTTC
. TRBJ2-2 TRBD2 TRBV10-1 CASSESGTSGFTGELFF TGCGCCAGCAGTGAGTCAGGGACTAGCGGGTTCACCGGGGAGCTGTTTTTT
. TRBJ2-3 TRBD1 TRBV27 CASSRTGGLWGTQYF TGTGCCAGCAGTCGGACAGGGGGCTTATGGGGTACGCAGTATTTT